The text below deals with one T cell receptor (beta chain). Its antigen is unidentified. These data are taken from a study of early T cells in non-severe SARS-CoV-2 infection. The study's findings and limits: Using VDJdb, the matching emphasized anti-spike CD8 responses while missing private and CD4 specificities.

TCRdb ran MiXCR on the 5' RACE reads and lists one entry per CDR3 protein. This table has roughly 57,000 distinct CDR3 sequences, around 13% appearing once. V lost 6 bases and J 0 bases, leaving 2 bases between the germline ends. CDR1 and CDR2 (germline): MNHEY, SVGAGI. This CDR3 is built from 12 residues. J is TRBJ1-4 and V is TRBV6-5, with D unresolved. The sequenced sample was whole blood. This sequence originates from an adult who was a healthcare worker with PCR-confirmed SARS-CoV-2 infection or an uninfected control (not recorded which). Here the CDR3 DNA reads TGTGCCAGCAGGGCAACTAATGAAAAACTGTTTTTT. Its translation is CASRATNEKLFF.